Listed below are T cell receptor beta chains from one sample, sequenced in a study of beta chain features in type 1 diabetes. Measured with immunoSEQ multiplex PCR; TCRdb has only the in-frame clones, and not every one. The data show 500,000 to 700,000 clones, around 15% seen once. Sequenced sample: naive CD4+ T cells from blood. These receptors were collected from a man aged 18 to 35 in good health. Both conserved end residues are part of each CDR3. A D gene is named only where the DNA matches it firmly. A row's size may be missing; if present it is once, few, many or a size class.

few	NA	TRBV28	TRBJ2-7	TGTGCCAGTGCGGTGAAGTACGAGCAGTACTTC	CASAVKYEQYF
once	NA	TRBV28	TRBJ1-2	TGTGCCAGCAATCGTGTAAACTATGGCTACACCTTC	CASNRVNYGYTF
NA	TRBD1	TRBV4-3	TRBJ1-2	TGCGCCAGCAGCCAAGATCTACGGGACAGGAAATTCTATGGCTACACCTTC	CASSQDLRDRKFYGYTF
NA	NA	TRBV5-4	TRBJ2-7	TGTGCCAGCAGCTGGGACCCACCGGGAGAGCAGTACTTC	CASSWDPPGEQYF
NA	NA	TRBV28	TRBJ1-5	TGTGCCAGCAGTTTGACGGCGAATCAGCCCCAGCATTTT	CASSLTANQPQHF
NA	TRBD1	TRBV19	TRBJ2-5	TGTGCCACCACCTCACCGGGACAGGGAGTAGAGACCCAGTACTTC	CATTSPGQGVETQYF
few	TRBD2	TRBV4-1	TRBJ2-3	TGCGCCAGCAGCCAAGATCCCCAGCGGGAGGGCCTGGATACGCAGTATTTT	CASSQDPQREGLDTQYF
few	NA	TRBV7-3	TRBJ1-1	TGTGCCAGCAGCTTAGGCCGGAACACTGAAGCTTTCTTT	CASSLGRNTEAFF
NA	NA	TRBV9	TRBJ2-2	TGTGCCAGCAGCGCGACGGGCCGCGGAGGCACCGGGGAGCTGTTTTTT	CASSATGRGGTGELFF
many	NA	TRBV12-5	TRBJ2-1	TGTGCTAGTGGCCCCTCCGGTAGGGATGAGCAGTTCTTC	CASGPSGRDEQFF
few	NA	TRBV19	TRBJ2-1	TGTGCCAGTAGGGAGACCCCGACCTCCTCCTACAATGAGCAGTTCTTC	CASRETPTSSYNEQFF
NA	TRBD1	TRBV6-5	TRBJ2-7	TGTGCCAGCAGTTACCGGGACAGGGGAGTCTACGAGCAGTACTTC	CASSYRDRGVYEQYF
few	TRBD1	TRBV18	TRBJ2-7	TGTGCCAGCTCACCGGACAGGAGCTCCTACGAGCAGTACTTC	CASSPDRSSYEQYF
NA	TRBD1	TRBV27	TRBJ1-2	TGTGCCAGCAGTCTTATAGGGGACAGAAACTATGGCTACACCTTC	CASSLIGDRNYGYTF
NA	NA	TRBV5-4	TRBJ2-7	TGTGCCAGCAGCTCCCGGCCTGAGAGGGCAAGGGAGCAGTACTTC	CASSSRPERAREQYF
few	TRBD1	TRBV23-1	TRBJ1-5	TGCGCCAGCAGCAACAGGGGGGATAGCAATCAACCCCAGCATTTT	CASSNRGDSNQPQHF
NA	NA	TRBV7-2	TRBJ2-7	TGTGCCAGCAGCCCAAGCGTGGGCGAGCAGTACTTC	CASSPSVGEQYF
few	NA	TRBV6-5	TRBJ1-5	TGTGCCAGCAGCCCGGGAGTTGGAGGCAATCAGCCCCAGCATTTT	CASSPGVGGNQPQHF
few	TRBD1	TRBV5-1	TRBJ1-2	TGCGCCAGCAGCTTGGGGACAGGGGTCAACTATGGCTACACCTTC	CASSLGTGVNYGYTF
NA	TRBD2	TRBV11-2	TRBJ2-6	TGTGCCAGCAGCTTAGAGCCGCGGGCGGGAGTGGTTGGGGCCAACGTCCTGACTTTC	CASSLEPRAGVVGANVLTF
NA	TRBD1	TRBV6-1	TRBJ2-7	TGTGCCAGCAGTGAATGGGGGACAGGAGGATCCTACGAGCAGTACTTC	CASSEWGTGGSYEQYF
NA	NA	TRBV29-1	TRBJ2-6	TGCAGCGCCCTCTCTGGGGCCAACGTCCTGACTTTC	CSALSGANVLTF
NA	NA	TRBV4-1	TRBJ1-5	TGCGCCAGCAGCCAACGGGTTTTGGGCAATCAGCCCCAGCATTTT	CASSQRVLGNQPQHF
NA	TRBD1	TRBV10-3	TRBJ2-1	TGTGCCATCAGTACACAGGGGGCGATTTACAATGAGCAGTTCTTC	CAISTQGAIYNEQFF
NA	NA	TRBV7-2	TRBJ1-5	TGTGCCAGCAGCTTAGCAGGACTGCATAATCAGCCCCAGCATTTT	CASSLAGLHNQPQHF
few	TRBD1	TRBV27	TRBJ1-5	TGTGCCAGCAGTTTACGACAGGGGAATCAGCCCCAGCATTTT	CASSLRQGNQPQHF
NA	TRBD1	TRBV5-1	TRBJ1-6	TGCGCCAGCAGATCTACGACAGGGTCCTATAATTCACCCCTCCACTTT	CASRSTTGSYNSPLHF
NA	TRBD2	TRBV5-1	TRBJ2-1	TGCGCCAGCAGCACCGGGACTAGTAGGGTCAATGAGCAGTTCTTC	CASSTGTSRVNEQFF
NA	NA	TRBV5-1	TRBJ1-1	TGCGCCAGCAGCTTGGACAGTATGAACACTGAAGCTTTCTTT	CASSLDSMNTEAFF
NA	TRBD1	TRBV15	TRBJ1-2	TGTGCCACCAGCAGAAGGGGGCGCGGGGATAACTATGGCTACACCTTC	CATSRRGRGDNYGYTF
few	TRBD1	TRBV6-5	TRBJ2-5	TGTGCCAGCAGGGGGGGACAGGGAGGTCGAGAGACCCAGTACTTC	CASRGGQGGRETQYF
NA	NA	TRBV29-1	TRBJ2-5	TGCAGGGGGCTACAGGACCAAGAGACCCAGTACTTC	CRGLQDQETQYF
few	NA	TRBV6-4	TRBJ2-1	TGTGCCAGCAGTGCCAGGAGAGCGGGTGAGCAGTTCTTC	CASSARRAGEQFF
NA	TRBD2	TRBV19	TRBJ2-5	TGTGCCAGTAGTCTAAAGAGAGCGGGAGAGAAAGAGACCCAGTACTTC	CASSLKRAGEKETQYF
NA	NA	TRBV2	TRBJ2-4	TGTGCCAGCATAACCGGGACAAGGGAAAACATTCAGTACTTC	CASITGTRENIQYF
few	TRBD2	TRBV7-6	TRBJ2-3	TGTGCCAGCAGCTTACACGGGCCTAGCGGGGTTTCAGATACGCAGTATTTT	CASSLHGPSGVSDTQYF
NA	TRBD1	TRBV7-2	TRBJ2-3	TGTGCCAGCAGCATGGACAGGTACACAGATACGCAGTATTTT	CASSMDRYTDTQYF
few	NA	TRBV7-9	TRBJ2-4	TGTGCCAGCAGCTTTAGGGAAAACATTCAGTACTTC	CASSFRENIQYF
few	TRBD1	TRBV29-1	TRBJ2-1	TGCAGCGTCCCCGGGCAGGGGGCAAACAATGAGCAGTTCTTC	CSVPGQGANNEQFF
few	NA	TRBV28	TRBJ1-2	TGTGCCAGCAGACCTCTCTATGGCTACACCTTC	CASRPLYGYTF
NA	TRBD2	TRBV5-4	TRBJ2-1	TGTGCCAGCAGCCAAACTAGCGGGACCTACAATGAGCAGTTCTTC	CASSQTSGTYNEQFF
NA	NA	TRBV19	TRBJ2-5	TGTGCCAGTTACAATCGTGACAGGCTCCAAGAGACCCAGTACTTC	CASYNRDRLQETQYF
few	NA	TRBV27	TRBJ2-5	TGTGCCAGCAGTGCCCGAGGGTTAGAGACCCAGTACTTC	CASSARGLETQYF
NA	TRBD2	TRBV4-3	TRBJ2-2	TGCGCCAGCAGCCAAGATTTAGCGGGGGGCCTCAACACCGGGGAGCTGTTTTTT	CASSQDLAGGLNTGELFF
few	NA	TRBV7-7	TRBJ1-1	TGTGCTAGCAGCTTAGCGTGGTGGGCTTTCTTT	CASSLAWWAFF